The clone carrying this TCR beta chain was picked up a small number of times. V lost 3 bases to trimming and J lost 3 bases, with 14 bases between them. Looked up from germline, CDR1 is KGHDR and CDR2 is SFDVKD. The CDR3 sequence is 15 residues long. TCRdb reanalysed the RT-PCR reads using MiXCR and keeps one entry per CDR3 protein. The data show about 700,000 distinct CDR3 sequences, approximately 14% seen once. The origin of this receptor is a female donor in good health, serving as a healthy control. The rearrangement joins TRBV24-1 to TRBJ2-7; no clear D gene. The sample taken for sequencing was memory CD4+ T cells from blood. The CDR3 protein is CATSDAATSYYEQYF. The CDR3 DNA is TGTGCCACCAGTGATGCGGCGACGTCTTACTACGAGCAGTACTTC.